The 5 T cell receptor beta chains reported below all come from one sample, sequenced in a study of blood T cell repertoires in COVID-19 (TCRdb year 2020). The method behind the library was the immunoSEQ multiplex PCR assay. Drawn from immuneACCESS, this table holds only the in-frame rearrangements with V and J called that TCRdb kept. Clones are partly lost; checked studies trace under half to an unresolved V gene and leave the rest unexplained. The sample includes about 130,000 clones, with roughly four fifths observed a single time. The ten largest clones capture approximately 12% of the sample. Sequenced sample: peripheral blood. The receptor set was obtained from a man in his 60s with acute or convalescent COVID-19.

This chain links TRBV15 with TRBJ2-5; D gene uncertain. The V gene lost 0 bases and the J gene lost 2 bases, with 10 bases spanning the gap. The CDR3 spans 15 residues. Germline CDR1 LNHNV, CDR2 YYDKDF (reference sequence). The CDR3 sequence: CATSRDKWRQETQYF. The CDR3 DNA follows: TGTGCCACCAGCAGAGATAAGTGGCGGCAAGAGACCCAGTACTTC.

The chain is built from TRBV6-5 and TRBJ1-1; tentative D call: TRBD1 (5 bases). Per the germline V gene, CDR1 is MNHEY and CDR2 is SVGAGI. This CDR3 region has 15 residues. Between the trimmed V and J ends, which lost 2 bases and 1 base, there was a span of 11 bases. CDR3 in DNA: TGTGCCAGCAGTTACAGGGGCCTCTCGAACACTGAAGCTTTCTTT. As protein: CASSYRGLSNTEAFF.

This rearrangement joins TRBV6-2 or TRBV6-3 to TRBJ2-1; TRBD1 aligns across 9 bases. V lost 3 bases and J lost 7; bases outside the gene matches: 7. The CDR3 consists of 15 residues. CDR1 is MNHEY and CDR2 is SVGEGT in the germline V gene. The DNA of the CDR3 is TGTGCCAGCAGTTATCGCTCGGACAGGGGTAATGAGCAGTTCTTC. Translation: CASSYRSDRGNEQFF.

The chain links TRBV28 to TRBJ1-2; D is uncertain. Germline assignment: CDR1 MDHEN and CDR2 SYDVKM. The CDR3 totals 12 residues. Trimming removed 6 bases from V and 6 bases from J, with 11 bases in between. As DNA, the CDR3 is TGTGCCAGCAGCGAACTCGAGAATGGCTACACCTTC. Translation: CASSELENGYTF.

This clone has a single count. The identical CDR3 is also encoded by other nucleotide sequences in the sample. J is TRBJ2-6 and V is TRBV5-1; 8 bases fit TRBD1. The CDR3 length is 15 residues. CDR1 and CDR2 (germline): SGHRS, YFSETQ. J was trimmed by 3 bases and V by 4 bases; bases with no gene match: 3. This CDR3 is CASSPTGVGANVLTF. The CDR3 nucleotides are TGCGCCAGCAGCCCGACAGGGGTTGGGGCCAACGTCCTGACTTTC.